A selection of T cell receptor beta chains follows, all from one sample in a study of blood T cell repertoires in COVID-19. Repertoires were generated with immunoSEQ multiplex PCR, while TCRdb's copy carries only in-frame clones and drops some. The table includes about 76,000 clones, approximately 81% detected once. Input material: peripheral blood. All receptors derive from a man aged 55-75 years with COVID-19, enrolled during active disease. CDR3s leave out the opening cysteine and the closing phenylalanine or tryptophan. The order of the fields is V gene, CDR3 protein.

>TRBV7-3
ASSRTGALRNTEAF
>TRBV19
ASSPTGGNQPQH
>TRBV6-2/TRBV6-3
ASSSGLAYTDTQY
>TRBV11-2
ASSSHRGSTGELF
>TRBV5-4
ASRGQDYEQY
>TRBV7-2
ASSLVLESSGNTIY
>TRBV4-2
ASSQASRAEDTQY
>TRBV28
ASSLASGRGEQY
>TRBV18
ASSPYSDPSNEQF
>TRBV5-6
ASSPGRAGNNEQF
>TRBV28
ASGRGREKLF
>TRBV18
ASSPELANEKLF
>TRBV7-3
ASSLSGGVGEKLF
>TRBV7-9
ASSLYGTVYGYT
>TRBV15
ATSPVTRTGNYEQY
>TRBV6-5
AGQASSGNTIY